A selection of T cell receptor beta chains follows, all from one sample in a study of T cell responses to AZD1222 COVID-19 vaccine. Clones were sequenced by immunoSEQ multiplex PCR, and TCRdb holds only the in-frame ones, with some missing. The sample includes approximately 120,000 clones, around 88% of them seen just once. Here the sequenced sample was peripheral blood, taken on day 0 of MenACWY control vaccination. The origin of the receptors is an adult in good health. Each CDR3 is given with its conserved first and last residue. Fields, in order: J gene, clone size, V gene, CDR3 protein. The size entry is marked missing in some rows and otherwise reads once, few, many or a size class.

J gene: TRBJ2-1; clone size: .; V gene: TRBV6-5; CDR3 protein: CASSYSGTSSYNEQFF
J gene: TRBJ2-5; clone size: .; V gene: TRBV12-3/TRBV12-4; CDR3 protein: CASSLGGSETQYF
J gene: TRBJ1-1; clone size: .; V gene: TRBV6-5; CDR3 protein: CASRERTGETTEAFF
J gene: TRBJ1-5; clone size: .; V gene: TRBV4-1; CDR3 protein: CASSPNQGFQPQHF
J gene: TRBJ1-1; clone size: .; V gene: TRBV12-3/TRBV12-4; CDR3 protein: CASSPHRIPGAFF
J gene: TRBJ1-2; clone size: .; V gene: TRBV12-3/TRBV12-4; CDR3 protein: CASSSAGRDGYTF
J gene: TRBJ1-5; clone size: .; V gene: TRBV28; CDR3 protein: CASSENIDSNQPQHF
J gene: TRBJ1-2; clone size: few; V gene: TRBV29-1; CDR3 protein: CSVEDLDRRYGYTF
J gene: TRBJ1-3; clone size: .; V gene: TRBV28; CDR3 protein: CASSAGQDSGNTIYF
J gene: TRBJ1-1; clone size: .; V gene: TRBV6-4; CDR3 protein: CASTRGEGTEAFF
J gene: TRBJ2-5; clone size: .; V gene: TRBV4-1; CDR3 protein: CASSQDLPGGSETQYF
J gene: TRBJ1-5; clone size: .; V gene: TRBV7-8; CDR3 protein: CASSREGQPNQPQHF
J gene: TRBJ2-2; clone size: .; V gene: TRBV11-2; CDR3 protein: CASSARLAGDSGELFF
J gene: TRBJ1-6; clone size: .; V gene: TRBV7-6; CDR3 protein: CASSMGQGSSPLHF
J gene: TRBJ2-1; clone size: .; V gene: TRBV27; CDR3 protein: CASSLSGTSPLEQFF
J gene: TRBJ2-7; clone size: .; V gene: TRBV7-2; CDR3 protein: CASSLAPSGTYEQYF
J gene: TRBJ1-1; clone size: .; V gene: TRBV19; CDR3 protein: CASSIRMNTEAFF
J gene: TRBJ1-4; clone size: once; V gene: TRBV19; CDR3 protein: CASSLYQGANEKLFF
J gene: TRBJ2-5; clone size: .; V gene: TRBV30; CDR3 protein: CAWRGAGIETQYF
J gene: TRBJ1-1; clone size: .; V gene: TRBV11-2; CDR3 protein: CASSLPPLGGNGEAFF
J gene: TRBJ2-1; clone size: once; V gene: TRBV14; CDR3 protein: CASSQDMTGSYNEQFF
J gene: TRBJ2-1; clone size: .; V gene: TRBV11-3; CDR3 protein: CASSLVSRNNEQFF
J gene: TRBJ2-5; clone size: .; V gene: TRBV29-1; CDR3 protein: CSVLGETQYF
J gene: TRBJ2-2; clone size: .; V gene: TRBV24-1; CDR3 protein: CATSDPKGATNTGELFF
J gene: TRBJ2-7; clone size: once; V gene: TRBV10-3; CDR3 protein: CAISAGREGPNEQYF
J gene: TRBJ2-1; clone size: .; V gene: TRBV13; CDR3 protein: CASSLESGRNEQFF
J gene: TRBJ2-6; clone size: .; V gene: TRBV5-3; CDR3 protein: CARSLAQFQAPSGANVLTF
J gene: TRBJ2-7; clone size: .; V gene: TRBV6-5; CDR3 protein: CASSYSRSSYEQYF
J gene: TRBJ2-2; clone size: .; V gene: TRBV11-2; CDR3 protein: CASSPGREGKFGELFF
J gene: TRBJ2-1; clone size: .; V gene: TRBV6-5; CDR3 protein: CASSYDRYNEQFF
J gene: TRBJ1-1; clone size: .; V gene: TRBV5-1; CDR3 protein: CASSFGGEYTEAFF
J gene: TRBJ2-1; clone size: .; V gene: TRBV6-6; CDR3 protein: CASSYPRDGRNEQFF
J gene: TRBJ2-7; clone size: .; V gene: TRBV5-4; CDR3 protein: CASSSNKGLAGAGQYF
J gene: TRBJ2-1; clone size: .; V gene: TRBV24-1; CDR3 protein: CATSDTGVGQFF
J gene: TRBJ2-7; clone size: .; V gene: TRBV6-6; CDR3 protein: CASSYLLRLPGEQYF
J gene: TRBJ2-1; clone size: once; V gene: TRBV9; CDR3 protein: CASSPLWNEQFF
J gene: TRBJ2-3; clone size: once; V gene: TRBV4-1; CDR3 protein: CASSQDRGVSDTQYF
J gene: TRBJ1-1; clone size: .; V gene: TRBV6-5; CDR3 protein: CASSIQGGDETEAFF
J gene: TRBJ2-7; clone size: .; V gene: TRBV6-2/TRBV6-3; CDR3 protein: CASSYSTFSGSYEQYF
J gene: TRBJ1-4; clone size: .; V gene: TRBV9; CDR3 protein: CASSVGHKGTNEKLFF
J gene: TRBJ1-1; clone size: .; V gene: TRBV27; CDR3 protein: CASSFQENTEAFF
J gene: TRBJ1-4; clone size: .; V gene: TRBV11-3; CDR3 protein: CASSRGQGYEKLFF
J gene: TRBJ2-6; clone size: .; V gene: TRBV5-6; CDR3 protein: CASSLKGQGGTGANVLTF
J gene: TRBJ2-2; clone size: .; V gene: TRBV7-3; CDR3 protein: CASSLASGANTGELFF
J gene: TRBJ1-1; clone size: .; V gene: TRBV3-1/TRBV3-2; CDR3 protein: CASSQGGGSEAFF
J gene: TRBJ2-1; clone size: .; V gene: TRBV6-2/TRBV6-3; CDR3 protein: CASSRDSNNEQFF
J gene: TRBJ2-7; clone size: .; V gene: TRBV27; CDR3 protein: CASSFQYEQYF
J gene: TRBJ2-2; clone size: .; V gene: TRBV11-3; CDR3 protein: CASSLDSRPTGELFF
J gene: TRBJ2-3; clone size: .; V gene: TRBV7-3; CDR3 protein: CASSILGDTQYF
J gene: TRBJ2-7; clone size: .; V gene: TRBV4-2; CDR3 protein: CASSQEGTIYEQYF
J gene: TRBJ2-3; clone size: .; V gene: TRBV7-3; CDR3 protein: CASSLAGTSGRALSDTQYF
J gene: TRBJ2-7; clone size: few; V gene: TRBV18; CDR3 protein: CASGQESYEQYF
J gene: TRBJ1-2; clone size: .; V gene: TRBV9; CDR3 protein: CASSVAGQNYGYTF
J gene: TRBJ1-5; clone size: once; V gene: TRBV18; CDR3 protein: CASSPLGVSNQPQHF
J gene: TRBJ1-1; clone size: .; V gene: TRBV20-1; CDR3 protein: CSASKRGTEAFF